This T cell receptor (beta chain) is drawn from a study of cytomegalovirus exposure and HLA in healthy donors. The protocol was immunoSEQ multiplex PCR, while the TCRdb copy is restricted to in-frame clones and leaves out a portion. The sample carries around 120,000 clones, 70% to 90% recorded once. Germline assignment: CDR1 LGHNT and CDR2 FRNRAP. With 5 bases removed from V and 4 bases from J, the gap between germline ends came to 15 bases. The CDR3 length is 15 residues. The chain recombines TRBV12-5 with TRBJ1-3; D gene unclear. The sequence was collected from a woman aged 18-29 years in good health and CMV-seronegative. Sequences were obtained from PBMCs. The CDR3 DNA reads as TGTGCTAGTGGTCCCTCCAGAGGCTCCGGAAACACCATATATTTT. It codes for CASGPSRGSGNTIYF.